This T cell receptor beta chain appears in the sequencing data of a study of blood T cell repertoires in COVID-19. At the level of the study: PBMCs, B-cell-depleted T cells, or T cells provided the cDNA or gDNA that made up the material.

Followed longitudinally, the Seattle patients had been enrolled during active infection. The CDR3 sequence is 13 residues long. V was cut by 2 bases and J by 2 bases, with 6 bases left in between. The repertoire was sequenced with immunoSEQ multiplex PCR; TCRdb's copy has only in-frame clones and lacks some. This sample has 65,000 to 85,000 clones; around 88% occur once, and the top ten carry around 6%. The chain joins TRBV12-3 or TRBV12-4 to TRBJ1-2; weak D call: TRBD1 (5 bases). The clonotype originates from a man older than 75 with COVID-19, enrolled during active disease. Sequencing was done on a sample of peripheral blood. CDR3 in amino acids: CASSLPGNYGYTF. The CDR3 DNA sequence: TGTGCCAGCAGTTTACCAGGGAACTATGGCTACACCTTC.